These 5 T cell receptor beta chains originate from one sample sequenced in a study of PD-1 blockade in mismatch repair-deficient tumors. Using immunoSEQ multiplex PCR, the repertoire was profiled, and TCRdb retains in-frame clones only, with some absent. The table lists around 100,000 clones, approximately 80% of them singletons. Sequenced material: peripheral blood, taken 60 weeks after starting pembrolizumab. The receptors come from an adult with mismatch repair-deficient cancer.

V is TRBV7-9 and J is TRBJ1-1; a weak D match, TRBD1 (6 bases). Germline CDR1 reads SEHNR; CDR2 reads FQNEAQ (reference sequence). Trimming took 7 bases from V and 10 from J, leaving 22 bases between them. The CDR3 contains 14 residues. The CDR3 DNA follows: TGTGCCAGCACCATTATCTCGTCAGGGGCTAGAGCTTTCTTT. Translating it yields CASTIISSGARAFF.

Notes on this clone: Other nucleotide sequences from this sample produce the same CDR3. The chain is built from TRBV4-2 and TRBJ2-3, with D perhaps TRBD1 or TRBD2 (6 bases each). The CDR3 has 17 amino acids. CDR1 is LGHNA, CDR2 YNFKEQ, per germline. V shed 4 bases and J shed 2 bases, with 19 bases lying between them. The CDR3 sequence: CASSLMGGGGTTDTQYF. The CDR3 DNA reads TGTGCCAGCAGCCTTATGGGTGGGGGCGGGACCACAGATACGCAGTATTTT.

The CDR3 protein is CASSQEVGLAGVYEQYF. The CDR3 region has the DNA TGCGCCAGCAGCCAAGAAGTCGGGCTAGCGGGAGTCTACGAGCAGTACTTC. V usage is TRBV4-3 and J usage is TRBJ2-7; TRBD2 matches at 10 bases. The CDR3 loop spans 17 amino acids. The germline V gene has CDR1 LGHNA and CDR2 YSLEER. J gave up 3 bases and V 0 bases, and 8 bases lay outside the gene matches.

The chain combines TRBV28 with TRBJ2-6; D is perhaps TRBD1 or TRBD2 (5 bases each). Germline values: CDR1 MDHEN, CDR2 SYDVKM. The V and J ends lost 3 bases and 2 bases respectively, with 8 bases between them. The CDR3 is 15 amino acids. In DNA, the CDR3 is TGTGCCAGCAGTTTTGGGGGAGCTGGGGCCAACGTCCTGACTTTC. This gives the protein CASSFGGAGANVLTF.

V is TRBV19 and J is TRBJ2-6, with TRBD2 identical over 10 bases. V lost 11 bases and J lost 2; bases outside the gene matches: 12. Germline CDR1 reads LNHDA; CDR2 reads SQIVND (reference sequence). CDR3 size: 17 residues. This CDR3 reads CAVRERTSGTGANVLTF. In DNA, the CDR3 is TGTGCCGTCAGGGAAAGGACTAGCGGCACTGGGGCCAACGTCCTGACTTTC.